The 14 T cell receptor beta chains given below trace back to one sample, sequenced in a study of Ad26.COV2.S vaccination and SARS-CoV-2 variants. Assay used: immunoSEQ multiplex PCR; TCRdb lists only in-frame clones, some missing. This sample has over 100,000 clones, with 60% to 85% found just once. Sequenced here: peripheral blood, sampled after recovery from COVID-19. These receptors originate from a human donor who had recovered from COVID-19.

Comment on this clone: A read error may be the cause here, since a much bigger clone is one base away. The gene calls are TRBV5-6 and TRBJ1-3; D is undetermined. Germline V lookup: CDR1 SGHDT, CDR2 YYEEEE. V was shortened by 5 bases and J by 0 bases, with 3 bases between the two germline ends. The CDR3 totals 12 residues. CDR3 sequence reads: CASSISGNTIYF. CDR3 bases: TGTGCCAGCAGTATCTCTGGAAACACCATATATTTT.

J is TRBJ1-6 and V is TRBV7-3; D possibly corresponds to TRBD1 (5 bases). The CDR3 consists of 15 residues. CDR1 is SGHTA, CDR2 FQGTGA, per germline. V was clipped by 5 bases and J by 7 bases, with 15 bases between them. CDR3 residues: CASSPSAGNNSPLHF. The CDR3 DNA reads TGTGCCAGCAGCCCCTCCGCAGGGAACAATTCACCCCTCCACTTT.

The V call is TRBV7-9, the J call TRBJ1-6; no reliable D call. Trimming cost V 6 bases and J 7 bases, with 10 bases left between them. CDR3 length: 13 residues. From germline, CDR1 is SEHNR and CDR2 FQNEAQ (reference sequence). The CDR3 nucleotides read TGTGCCAGCAGTCGGGATTTCAATTCACCCCTCCACTTT. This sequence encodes CASSRDFNSPLHF.

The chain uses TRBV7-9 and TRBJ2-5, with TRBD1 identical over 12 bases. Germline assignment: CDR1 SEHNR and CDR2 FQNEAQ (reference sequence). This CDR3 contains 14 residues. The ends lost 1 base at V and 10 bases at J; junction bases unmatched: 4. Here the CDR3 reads CASSLEGTGGIQYF. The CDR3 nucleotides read TGTGCCAGCAGCTTAGAAGGGACAGGGGGCATCCAGTACTTC.

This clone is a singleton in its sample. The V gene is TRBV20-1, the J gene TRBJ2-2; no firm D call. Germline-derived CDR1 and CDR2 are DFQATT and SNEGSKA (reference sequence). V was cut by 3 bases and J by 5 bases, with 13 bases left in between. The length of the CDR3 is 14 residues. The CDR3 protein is CSASWQMGTGELFF. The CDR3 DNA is TGCAGTGCTAGTTGGCAGATGGGGACCGGGGAGCTGTTTTTT.

CDR3 protein: CASKTTGTVDSYEQYF. CDR3 bases: TGTGCCAGCAAAACTACCGGGACAGTTGATTCCTACGAGCAGTACTTC. V usage is TRBV27 and J usage is TRBJ2-7; 7 bases fit TRBD1. The germline gives CDR1 MNHEY, CDR2 SMNVEV (reference sequence). This CDR3 has 16 residues. V shed 7 bases, J shed 1 base, and the junction held 13 bases outside the gene matches.

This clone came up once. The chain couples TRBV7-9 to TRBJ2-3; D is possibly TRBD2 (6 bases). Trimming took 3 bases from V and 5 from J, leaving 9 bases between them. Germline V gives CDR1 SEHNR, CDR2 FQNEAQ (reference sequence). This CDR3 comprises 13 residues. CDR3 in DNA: TGTGCCAGCAGCTTCGGGGGAGGAGATACGCAGTATTTT. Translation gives CASSFGGGDTQYF.

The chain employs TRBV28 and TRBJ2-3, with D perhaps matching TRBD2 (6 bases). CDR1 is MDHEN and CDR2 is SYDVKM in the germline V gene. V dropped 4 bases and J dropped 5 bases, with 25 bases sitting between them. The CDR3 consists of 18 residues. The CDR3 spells CASSSPRIGSGTLDTQYF. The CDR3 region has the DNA TGTGCCAGCAGTTCCCCCCGGATCGGTAGCGGAACTCTAGATACGCAGTATTTT.

The CDR3 DNA is TGTGCCAGCAGCTTAAATGAAGGTGAGGCTTTCTTT. Its translation: CASSLNEGEAFF. The chain links TRBV7-9 to TRBJ1-1, with unresolved D. Trimming cost V 2 bases and J 11 bases, with 12 bases left between them. Germline loops: CDR1 SEHNR, CDR2 FQNEAQ (reference sequence). This CDR3 spans 12 amino acids.

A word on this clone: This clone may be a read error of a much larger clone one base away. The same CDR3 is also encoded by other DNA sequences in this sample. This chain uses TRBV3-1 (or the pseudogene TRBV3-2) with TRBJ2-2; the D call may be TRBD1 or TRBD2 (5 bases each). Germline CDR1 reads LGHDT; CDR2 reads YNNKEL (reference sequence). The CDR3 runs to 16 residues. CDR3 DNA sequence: TGCGCCAGCAGCCTGTTCGCCGGGGCTAACACCGGGGAGCTGTTTTTT. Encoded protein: CASSLFAGANTGELFF.

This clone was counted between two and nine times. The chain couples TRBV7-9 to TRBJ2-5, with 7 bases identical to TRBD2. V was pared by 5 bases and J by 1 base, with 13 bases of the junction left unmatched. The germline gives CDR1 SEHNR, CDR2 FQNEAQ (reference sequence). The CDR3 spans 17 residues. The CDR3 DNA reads TGTGCCAGCAGCCTAACGAAGTGGCGCGGGGGCCAAGAGACCCAGTACTTC. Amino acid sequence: CASSLTKWRGGQETQYF.

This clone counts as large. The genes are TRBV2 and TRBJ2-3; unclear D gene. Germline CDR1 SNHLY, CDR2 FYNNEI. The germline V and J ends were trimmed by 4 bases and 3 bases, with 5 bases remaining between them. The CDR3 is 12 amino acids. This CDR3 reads CASSVATDTQYF. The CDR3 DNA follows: TGTGCCAGCAGTGTAGCTACAGATACGCAGTATTTT.

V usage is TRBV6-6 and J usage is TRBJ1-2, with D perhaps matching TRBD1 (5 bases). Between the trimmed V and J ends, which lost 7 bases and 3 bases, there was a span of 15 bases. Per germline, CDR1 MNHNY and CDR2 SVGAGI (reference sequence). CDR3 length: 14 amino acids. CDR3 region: CASKAGNMDYGYTF. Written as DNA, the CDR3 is TGTGCCAGCAAGGCAGGGAATATGGACTATGGCTACACCTTC.

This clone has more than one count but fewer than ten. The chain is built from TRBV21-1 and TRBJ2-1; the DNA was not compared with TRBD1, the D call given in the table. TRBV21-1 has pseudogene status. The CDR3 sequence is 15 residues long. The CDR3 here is CASSPQGQGGYEQFF. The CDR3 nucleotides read TGTGCCAGCAGTCCACAGGGACAGGGGGGATATGAGCAGTTCTTC.